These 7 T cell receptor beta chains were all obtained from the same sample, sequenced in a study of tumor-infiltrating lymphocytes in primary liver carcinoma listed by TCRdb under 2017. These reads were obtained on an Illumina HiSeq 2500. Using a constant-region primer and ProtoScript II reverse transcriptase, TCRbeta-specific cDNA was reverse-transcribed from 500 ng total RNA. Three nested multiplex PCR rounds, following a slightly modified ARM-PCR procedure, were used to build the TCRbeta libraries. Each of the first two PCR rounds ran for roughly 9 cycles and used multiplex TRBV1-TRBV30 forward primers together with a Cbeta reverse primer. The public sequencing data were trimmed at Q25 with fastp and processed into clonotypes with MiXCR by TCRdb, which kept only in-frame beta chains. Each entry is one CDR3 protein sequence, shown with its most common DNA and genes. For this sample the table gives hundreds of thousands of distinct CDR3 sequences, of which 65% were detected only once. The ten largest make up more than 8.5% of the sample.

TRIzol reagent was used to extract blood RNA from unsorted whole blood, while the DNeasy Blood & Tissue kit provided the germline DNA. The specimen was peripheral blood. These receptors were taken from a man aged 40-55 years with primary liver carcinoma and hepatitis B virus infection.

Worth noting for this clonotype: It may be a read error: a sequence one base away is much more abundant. The CDR3 here is CGVDGTSGNLTYNEQFF. The DNA of the CDR3 is TGCGGCGTTGATGGGACTAGCGGGAATCTTACCTACAATGAGCAGTTCTTC. This rearrangement joins TRBV29-1 to TRBJ2-1; 13 positions agree with TRBD2. Germline loops: CDR1 SQVTM, CDR2 ANQGSEA. This CDR3 spans 17 amino acids.

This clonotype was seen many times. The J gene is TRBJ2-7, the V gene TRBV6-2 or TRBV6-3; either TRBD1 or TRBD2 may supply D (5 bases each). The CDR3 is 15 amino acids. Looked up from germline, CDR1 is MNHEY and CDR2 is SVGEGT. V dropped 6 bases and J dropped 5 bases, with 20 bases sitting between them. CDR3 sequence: CASREWGDGGDEQYF. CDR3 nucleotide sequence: TGTGCCAGCAGAGAGTGGGGCGACGGAGGCGACGAGCAGTACTTC.

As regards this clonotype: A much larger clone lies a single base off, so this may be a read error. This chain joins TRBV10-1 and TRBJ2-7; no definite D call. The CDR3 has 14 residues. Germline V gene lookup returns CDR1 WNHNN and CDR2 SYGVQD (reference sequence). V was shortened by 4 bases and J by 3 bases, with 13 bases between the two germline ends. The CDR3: CASSGSAVGYEQYF. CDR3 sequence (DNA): TGCGCCAGCAGTGGGTCGGCAGTTGGCTACGAGCAGTACTTC.

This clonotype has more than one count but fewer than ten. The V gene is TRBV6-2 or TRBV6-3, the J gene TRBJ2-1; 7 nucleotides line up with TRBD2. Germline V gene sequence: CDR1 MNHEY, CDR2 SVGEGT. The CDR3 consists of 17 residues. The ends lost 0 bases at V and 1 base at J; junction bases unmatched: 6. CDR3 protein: CASSYSNSGPSYNEQFF. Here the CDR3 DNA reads TGTGCCAGCAGTTACTCGAATAGCGGGCCTTCCTACAATGAGCAGTTCTTC.

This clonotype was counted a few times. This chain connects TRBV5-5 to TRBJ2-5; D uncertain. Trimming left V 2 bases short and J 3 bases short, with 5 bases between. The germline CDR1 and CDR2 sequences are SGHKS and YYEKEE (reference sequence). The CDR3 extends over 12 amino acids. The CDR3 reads CASSLTEETQYF. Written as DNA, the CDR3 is TGTGCCAGCAGCTTAACCGAAGAGACCCAGTACTTC. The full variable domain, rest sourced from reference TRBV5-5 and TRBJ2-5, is DAGVTQSPTHLIKTRGQQVTLRCSPISGHKSVSWYQQVLGQGPQFIFQYYEKEERGRGNFPDRFSARQFPNYSSELNVNALLLGDSALYLCASSLTEETQYFGPGTRLLVL.

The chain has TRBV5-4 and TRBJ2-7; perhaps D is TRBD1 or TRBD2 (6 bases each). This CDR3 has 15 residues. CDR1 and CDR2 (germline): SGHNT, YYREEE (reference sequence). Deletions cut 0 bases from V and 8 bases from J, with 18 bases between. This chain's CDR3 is CASSLGGLGGGKQYF. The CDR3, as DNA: TGTGCCAGCAGCTTGGGCGGTTTAGGGGGAGGCAAGCAGTACTTC.

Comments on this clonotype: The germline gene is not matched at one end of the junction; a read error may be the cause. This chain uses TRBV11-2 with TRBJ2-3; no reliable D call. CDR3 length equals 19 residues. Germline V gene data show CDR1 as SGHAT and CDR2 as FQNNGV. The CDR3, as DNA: TGTGCTAGCAGCTTAGTCCTGGCGAGAGAGTATCCTAGCACAGATACGCAGTATTTT. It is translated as CASSLVLAREYPSTDTQYF.